Following are 21 T cell receptor beta chains from one sample sequenced in a study of breast tumors, draining lymph nodes, adjacent tissues. TCRdb recomputed calls from the multiplex PCR reads with MiXCR, one row per CDR3 protein. The sample lists some 53,000 distinct CDR3 sequences; around 45% were seen once. The sequenced material came from breast tumor tissue. These receptors were collected from a female donor with breast cancer. Some clones in this sample may be carry-over from other donors' samples.

V gene TRBV7-2 combines with J gene TRBJ2-3; 7 bases fit TRBD2. The CDR3 totals 16 residues. V lost 5 bases and J lost 3; bases outside the gene matches: 11. Germline CDR1 is SGHTA and CDR2 is FQGNSA. The CDR3, as DNA: TGTGCCAGCAGCGCGTCGGGCCTAGCGGCGACAGATACGCAGTATTTT. This sequence encodes CASSASGLAATDTQYF. Together with reference TRBV7-2 and TRBJ2-3, the CDR3 gives the full variable domain: GAGVSQSPSNKVTEKGKDVELRCDPISGHTALYWYRQSLGQGLEFLIYFQGNSAPDKSGLPSDRFSAERTGGSVSTLTIQRTQQEDSAVYLCASSASGLAATDTQYFGPGTRLTVL.

The CDR3 region is CASSSATGSVEKLFF. In nucleotides, the CDR3 is TGTGCCAGCAGTTCCGCGACAGGGTCCGTTGAAAAACTGTTTTTT. The gene calls are TRBV28 and TRBJ1-4, with TRBD1 identical over 7 bases. In germline, CDR1 is MDHEN, CDR2 SYDVKM. The CDR3 spans 15 residues. Trimming took 4 bases from V and 7 from J; bases not matched to a gene: 9.

Ten or more counts support this clonotype. The chain carries TRBV6-2 or TRBV6-3 and TRBJ2-7, with 9 bases identical to TRBD2. The CDR3 has 14 amino acids. Trimming took 6 bases from V and 6 from J; bases not matched to a gene: 9. Germline V gene lookup returns CDR1 MNHEY and CDR2 SVGEGT. CDR3 in DNA: TGTGCCAGCAGCCGAAGGGGACTAGCTTTCGAGCAGTACTTC. As protein: CASSRRGLAFEQYF.

Written as DNA, the CDR3 is TGCAGTGCTAGAGAGGGACTAGCGGGAACATACAGGGAGCAGTTCTTC. It specifies CSAREGLAGTYREQFF. The rearrangement links TRBV20-1 to TRBJ2-1, with 13 bases fitting TRBD2. CDR3 size: 16 residues. The V gene's germline CDR1 is DFQATT and CDR2 SNEGSKA (reference sequence). The trim removed 0 bases at V and 10 bases at J, leaving 9 bases unmatched.

There are many counts of this clonotype. The chain couples TRBV4-2 to TRBJ1-2; D may be TRBD1 (6 bases). The CDR3 totals 14 residues. CDR1 LGHNA and CDR2 YNFKEQ come from the germline V gene. V was pared by 0 bases and J by 4 bases, with 9 bases between. CDR3 sequence reads: CASSQERGFYGYTF. The CDR3 bases are TGTGCCAGCAGCCAAGAAAGGGGGTTCTATGGCTACACCTTC.

Concerning this clonotype itself: Mismatch with germline at one junction end may stem from a read error. V gene TRBV7-9 combines with J gene TRBJ2-7; 7 bases align to TRBD2. Germline CDR1 reads SEHNR; CDR2 reads FQNEAQ (reference sequence). The CDR3 totals 15 residues. Written as DNA, the CDR3 is TGTGCCAGCAGATCAGGTCTAGCGGCCGTTTACGAGCAGTATTTC. Amino acid sequence: CASRSGLAAVYEQYF. The full variable domain, its missing parts supplied by reference TRBV7-9 and TRBJ2-7, is DTGVSQNPRHKITKRGQNVTFRCDPISEHNRLYWYRQTLGQGPEFLTYFQNEAQLEKSRLLSDRFSAERPKGSFSTLEIQRTEQGDSAMYLCASRSGLAAVYEQYFGPGTRLTVT.

This chain uses TRBV29-1 with TRBJ2-7, with 10 nucleotides matching TRBD2. The CDR3 consists of 14 residues. J gave up 6 bases and V 6 bases, and 11 bases lay outside the gene matches. From germline, CDR1 is SQVTM and CDR2 ANQGSEA. The CDR3: CSVSIGGLAAEQYF. CDR3 bases: TGCAGCGTCTCGATAGGTGGACTAGCGGCCGAGCAGTACTTC.

This clonotype has ten or more counts. The chain has TRBV7-2 and TRBJ2-3; D is uncertain. This CDR3 has 13 residues. V was pared by 0 bases and J by 4 bases, with 5 bases between. Germline-derived CDR1 and CDR2 are SGHTA and FQGNSA. The CDR3 here is CASSLALADTQYF. As DNA, the CDR3 is TGTGCCAGCAGCTTAGCTTTGGCAGATACGCAGTATTTT.

At least ten counts were recorded for this clonotype. V and J are TRBV12-3 or TRBV12-4 and TRBJ2-2; 7 nucleotides align to TRBD1. J was trimmed by 10 bases and V by 3 bases; bases with no gene match: 11. The CDR3 has 15 amino acids. CDR3 region: CASSFEGQGDVELFF. The DNA for the CDR3 is TGTGCCAGCAGTTTTGAAGGGCAGGGGGACGTGGAGCTGTTTTTT.

This clonotype turned up a few times. This may be a read error: a much more frequent sequence differs by one nucleotide. V and J are TRBV5-6 and TRBJ2-7; D perhaps matches TRBD2 (5 bases). This CDR3 has 11 residues. Germline loops: CDR1 SGHDT, CDR2 YYEEEE. Trimming cost V 2 bases and J 9 bases, with 9 bases left between them. The DNA of the CDR3 is TGTGCCAGCAGCTTCGGGAACGCGCAGTACTTC. This sequence encodes CASSFGNAQYF.

This clonotype has more than one count but fewer than ten. This CDR3 fails to terminate in the conserved phenylalanine or tryptophan, so it likely reflects a read error. The rearrangement uses TRBV28 and TRBJ1-2, with 8 bases aligning to TRBD1. With 3 bases clipped from V and 3 bases from J, the junction kept 6 bases outside the gene matches. Per the germline V gene, CDR1 is MDHEN and CDR2 is SYDVKM. The length of the CDR3 is 15 residues. This chain's CDR3 is CASSFVQGVHYGYTL. The CDR3 DNA reads TGTGCCAGCAGTTTTGTACAGGGGGTTCACTATGGCTACACCTTA.

Notes on this clonotype: This may arise from a read error, as a much more abundant clone is one base away. V and J are TRBV4-3 and TRBJ2-2; D not resolved. The CDR3 is made up of 11 amino acids. Germline V gene lookup returns CDR1 LGHNA and CDR2 YSLEER. CDR3 in DNA: TGCCCCAGCAGCCACACCGGGGAGCTGTTTTTT. This sequence encodes CPSSHTGELFF.

Many counts were recorded for this clonotype. J is TRBJ2-1 and V is TRBV11-3; TRBD2 aligns across 8 bases. The junction had 8 bases not matched to a gene; V was cut back by 5 bases and J by 8 bases. CDR1 SGHNT and CDR2 YENEEA come from the germline V gene. CDR3 length: 14 residues. The CDR3 DNA is TGTGCCAGCAGCCGCTCCGGGACTAGGGATGAGCAGTTCTTC. It is translated as CASSRSGTRDEQFF.

The sample holds many counts of this clonotype. The chain joins TRBV27 to TRBJ2-5; either TRBD1 or TRBD2 may supply D (5 bases each). V gave up 2 bases and J gave up 0 bases, with 10 bases separating them. This CDR3 has 15 residues. Per the germline V gene, CDR1 is MNHEY and CDR2 is SMNVEV (reference sequence). CDR3 in DNA: TGTGCCAGCAGTTTAACGAGGGGAGACCAAGAGACCCAGTACTTC. Translated, it gives CASSLTRGDQETQYF.

This chain links TRBV12-5 with TRBJ1-2; no clear D. The CDR3 contains 12 residues. CDR1 is LGHNT and CDR2 is FRNRAP in the germline V gene. V lost 3 bases, J lost 7 bases, and 9 bases lay in between. Here the CDR3 DNA reads TGTGCTAGTGGTTTTATAATAGGTGGCTACACCTTC. Translating it yields CASGFIIGGYTF.

This clonotype appeared many times. The chain has TRBV30 and TRBJ1-6, with D unclear. This CDR3 is 13 amino acids long. V lost 0 bases and J lost 9, with 9 bases in between. Germline-derived CDR1 and CDR2 are GTSNPN and SVGIG (reference sequence). The chain's CDR3 is CAWSVEGGSPLHF. In nucleotides, the CDR3 is TGTGCCTGGAGTGTAGAAGGAGGTTCACCCCTCCACTTT.

This clonotype has ten or more counts. One end of the junction does not line up with germline, which may come from a read error. V gene TRBV20-1 combines with J gene TRBJ1-2; 9 bases match TRBD1. Germline lookup yields CDR1 DFQATT and CDR2 SNEGSKA (reference sequence). The CDR3 runs 15 residues. The CDR3 protein is CSARPPGQGNCGYTF. The CDR3 bases are TGCAGTGCTAGGCCCCCGGGACAGGGAAACTGTGGCTACACCTTC.

The chain links TRBV4-1 to TRBJ2-7; TRBD2 matches at 8 bases. V trimming: 1 base; J trimming: 2 bases; junction bases outside the gene matches: 7. CDR1 MGHRA and CDR2 YSYEKL come from the germline V gene. The CDR3 runs to 16 residues. The DNA of the CDR3 is TGCGCCAGCAGCCAAGTCTCTAGCGGGTGCGCCTACGAGCAGTACTTC. Translating gives CASSQVSSGCAYEQYF.

This chain joins TRBV19 and TRBJ2-7; 8 bases line up with TRBD1. The CDR3 extends over 11 amino acids. The V segment lost 11 bases and the J segment 6 bases; nucleotides outside the gene matches: 6. Germline V gene sequence: CDR1 LNHDA, CDR2 SQIVND (reference sequence). CDR3 in DNA: TGTGCCGGACAGGGATTCCGCGAGCAGTACTTC. Protein sequence: CAGQGFREQYF.

This clonotype has ten or more counts. This clone may be a read error of a much larger clone one base away. This chain connects TRBV9 to TRBJ2-5, with a possible D match to TRBD2 (6 bases). CDR1 is SGDLS, CDR2 YYNGEE, per germline. This CDR3 comprises 14 residues. CDR3 bases: TGTGCCAGCAGCCGTCTGGAGGGGCGAGAGACCCAGTCCTTC. Its translation: CASSRLEGRETQSF.

Points on this clonotype: The CDR3 carries no conserved terminal phenylalanine or tryptophan, so it likely arises from a read error. J is TRBJ2-7 and V is TRBV24-1; perhaps TRBD2 as D (6 bases). In germline, CDR1 is KGHDR, CDR2 SFDVKD. CDR3 length equals 11 residues. The CDR3 protein is CAAGTFYGQYS. Written as DNA, the CDR3 is TGTGCCGCGGGGACCTTCTACGGGCAGTACTCC.